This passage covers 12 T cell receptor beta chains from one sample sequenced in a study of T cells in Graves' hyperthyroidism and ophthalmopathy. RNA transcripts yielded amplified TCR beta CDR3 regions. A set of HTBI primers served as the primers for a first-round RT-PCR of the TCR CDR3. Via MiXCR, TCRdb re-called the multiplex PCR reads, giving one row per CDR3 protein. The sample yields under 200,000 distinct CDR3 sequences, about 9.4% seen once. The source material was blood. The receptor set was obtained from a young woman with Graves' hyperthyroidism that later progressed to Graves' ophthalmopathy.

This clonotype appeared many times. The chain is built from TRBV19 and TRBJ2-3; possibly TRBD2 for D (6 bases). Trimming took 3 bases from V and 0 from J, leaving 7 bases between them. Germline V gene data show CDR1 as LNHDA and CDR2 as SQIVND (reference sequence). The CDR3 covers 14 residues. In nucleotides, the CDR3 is TGTGCCAGTAGTATTGGACTAAGCACAGATACGCAGTATTTT. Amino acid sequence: CASSIGLSTDTQYF.

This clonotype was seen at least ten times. Written as DNA, the CDR3 is TGTGCCAGCAGCTTCGACAGGTATCAGCCCCAGCATTTT. Protein: CASSFDRYQPQHF. This chain joins TRBV7-9 and TRBJ1-5; tentative D call: TRBD1 (6 bases). This CDR3 region has 13 residues. Germline lookup yields CDR1 SEHNR and CDR2 FQNEAQ (reference sequence). The V gene lost 3 bases and the J gene lost 5 bases, with 8 bases spanning the gap.

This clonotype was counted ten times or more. CDR3 in amino acids: CASSPGIAKNIQYF. In nucleotides, the CDR3 is TGTGCCAGCAGTCCCGGAATCGCCAAAAACATTCAGTACTTC. The chain has TRBV28 and TRBJ2-4; D uncertain. Deletions cut 5 bases from V and 1 base from J, with 9 bases between. The germline V gene encodes CDR1 MDHEN and CDR2 SYDVKM. CDR3 length: 14 residues. The full variable domain, in which reference TRBV28 and TRBJ2-4 provide the parts outside the CDR3, is DVKVTQSSRYLVKRTGEKVFLECVQDMDHENMFWYRQDPGLGLRLIYFSYDVKMKEKGDIPEGYSVSREKKERFSLILESASTNQTSMYLCASSPGIAKNIQYFGAGTRLSVL.

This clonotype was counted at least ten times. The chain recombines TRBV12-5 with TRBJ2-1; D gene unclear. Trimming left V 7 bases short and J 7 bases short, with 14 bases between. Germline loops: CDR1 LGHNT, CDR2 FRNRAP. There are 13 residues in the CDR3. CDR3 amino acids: CASVPPGGNEQFF. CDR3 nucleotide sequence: TGTGCTAGTGTCCCCCCTGGTGGAAATGAGCAGTTCTTC.

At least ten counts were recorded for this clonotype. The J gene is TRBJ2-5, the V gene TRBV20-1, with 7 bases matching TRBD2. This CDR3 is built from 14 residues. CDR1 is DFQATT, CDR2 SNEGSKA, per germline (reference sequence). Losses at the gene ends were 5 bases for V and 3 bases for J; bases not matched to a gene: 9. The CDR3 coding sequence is TGCAGTGCTCTTGCGGGAGTATTAGAAGAGACCCAGTACTTC. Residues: CSALAGVLEETQYF.

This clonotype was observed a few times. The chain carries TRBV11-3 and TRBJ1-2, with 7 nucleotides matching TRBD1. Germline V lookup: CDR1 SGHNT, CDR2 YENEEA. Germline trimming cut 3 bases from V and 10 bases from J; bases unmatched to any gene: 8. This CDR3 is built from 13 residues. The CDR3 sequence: CASSFKGADDYTF. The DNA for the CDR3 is TGTGCCAGCAGCTTTAAGGGGGCTGATGACTACACCTTC.

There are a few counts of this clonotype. The CDR3 DNA reads TGTGCCACCAGCAGAGATCTGGCAGGGGGCCTCACTGAAGCTTTCTTT. Protein: CATSRDLAGGLTEAFF. The chain combines TRBV15 with TRBJ1-1, with TRBD1 identical over 8 bases. The V segment lost 0 bases and the J segment 4 bases; nucleotides outside the gene matches: 7. This CDR3 is built from 16 residues. CDR1 LNHNV and CDR2 YYDKDF come from the germline V gene (reference sequence).

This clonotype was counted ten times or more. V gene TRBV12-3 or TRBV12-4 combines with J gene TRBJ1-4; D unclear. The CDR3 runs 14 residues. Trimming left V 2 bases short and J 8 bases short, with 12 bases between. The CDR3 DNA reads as TGTGCCAGCAGTTTAACTGACGTACGGGAAAAACTGTTTTTT. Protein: CASSLTDVREKLFF.

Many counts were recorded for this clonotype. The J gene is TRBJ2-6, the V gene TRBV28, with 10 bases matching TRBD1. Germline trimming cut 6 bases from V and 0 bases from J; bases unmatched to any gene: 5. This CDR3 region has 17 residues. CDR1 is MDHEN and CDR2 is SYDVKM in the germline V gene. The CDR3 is CASRTGTGVSGANVLTF. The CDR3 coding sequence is TGTGCCAGCAGAACCGGGACAGGGGTCTCTGGGGCCAACGTCCTGACTTTC.

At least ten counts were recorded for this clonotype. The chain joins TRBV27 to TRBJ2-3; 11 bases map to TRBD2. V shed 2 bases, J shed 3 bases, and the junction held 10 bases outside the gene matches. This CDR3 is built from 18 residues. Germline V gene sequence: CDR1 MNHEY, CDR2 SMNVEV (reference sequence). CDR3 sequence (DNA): TGTGCCAGCAGTTTAGTAGCGGGGGGGTGGGGGGATACAGATACGCAGTATTTT. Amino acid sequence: CASSLVAGGWGDTDTQYF.

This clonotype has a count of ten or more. The CDR3 is CASSLSGTGNTIYF. The CDR3 nucleotides read TGTGCCAGCAGCTTAAGCGGGACAGGAAACACCATATATTTT. V is TRBV7-6 and J is TRBJ1-3, with TRBD1 as a possible D gene (6 bases). Germline CDR1 is SGHVS and CDR2 is FNYEAQ. The CDR3 runs to 14 residues. The ends were cut back, 2 bases at V and 4 bases at J, with 9 bases in the middle.

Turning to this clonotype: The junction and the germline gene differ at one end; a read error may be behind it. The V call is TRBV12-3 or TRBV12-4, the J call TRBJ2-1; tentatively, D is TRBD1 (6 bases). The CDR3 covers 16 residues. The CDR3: CASSLAAGAAPRGLVF. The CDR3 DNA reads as TGTGCCAGCAGTTTAGCGGCAGGGGCTGCACCAAGGGGGTTGGTCTTC.